This TCR beta chain was recorded in a study of cytomegalovirus exposure and HLA in healthy donors. Study-wide context: Ancestry clustering placed about four fifths of more than 350 genotyped donors in the Caucasian-associated cluster. Findings and limits, study-wide: Most of the TCR beta V segments (in an earlier analysis) were productive either about 87% or about 30% of the time. Sequencing probably produced one cluster of sequence variants that were highly shared.

As regards this clone: Its matching antigen is unknown.

The PCR was carried out with 60 Vbeta primers and 13 Jbeta primers. Only in-frame clones appear in the TCRdb table, and some are missing; sequencing was by immunoSEQ multiplex PCR. This sample has around 130,000 clones; 65% to 85% occur once, and the top ten carry around 1.2%. Sequencing used PBMCs. This TCR came from a man between 50 and 59 years old in good health and CMV-seronegative.

CDR3 sequence: CASLATNTGELFF. DNA for the CDR3: TGTGCCAGCCTAGCGACGAACACCGGGGAGCTGTTTTTT. J is TRBJ2-2 and V is TRBV5-5; the D gene is possibly TRBD2 (6 bases). The CDR3 runs 13 residues. The V end was cut by 7 bases, the J end by 0 bases, with 7 bases between. The germline V gene encodes CDR1 SGHKS and CDR2 YYEKEE (reference sequence).